Each of the 18 T cell receptor beta chains below was sequenced from the same sample in a study of blood T cells in healthy people across ages. A second PCR, run for roughly 7 to 12 cycles, used a sample-barcoded 5' primer plus a J-beta primer mix. TCRdb independently ran MiXCR on the 5' RACE reads; one entry per CDR3 protein. Seen here are some 1.5 million distinct CDR3 sequences, roughly 27% observed once, and the top ten hold about 8%. Sequenced sample: blood. These receptors were collected from a woman aged 25-40 years in good health.

V gene TRBV24-1 combines with J gene TRBJ1-2; D ambiguous. Trimming took 4 bases from V and 3 from J, leaving 5 bases between them. This CDR3 contains 12 residues. Germline V gene lookup returns CDR1 KGHDR and CDR2 SFDVKD. CDR3 DNA sequence: TGTGCCACCAGTGACAGCTACTATGGCTACACCTTC. Translating it yields CATSDSYYGYTF.

V gene TRBV28 combines with J gene TRBJ2-7; no definite D call. Germline loops: CDR1 MDHEN, CDR2 SYDVKM. V was cut by 2 bases and J by 5 bases, with 10 bases left in between. This CDR3 has 13 residues. The CDR3 nucleotides are TGTGCCAGCAGTTTAAGTGGCGGTGACGAGCAGTACTTC. It translates to CASSLSGGDEQYF.

This clonotype has more than one count but fewer than ten. This chain links TRBV5-1 with TRBJ2-5; 14 bases fit TRBD2. V trimming: 4 bases; J trimming: 4 bases; junction bases outside the gene matches: 6. The CDR3 consists of 16 residues. Germline V gene data show CDR1 as SGHRS and CDR2 as YFSETQ. The CDR3 protein is CASSPGTSGRGETQYF. The CDR3 nucleotides read TGCGCCAGCAGCCCCGGGACTAGCGGGAGAGGAGAGACCCAGTACTTC.

This clonotype was observed many times. This chain connects TRBV20-1 to TRBJ2-5; TRBD2 matches 15 bases. Germline loops: CDR1 DFQATT, CDR2 SNEGSKA (reference sequence). The CDR3 loop spans 15 amino acids. Trimming removed 5 bases from V and 9 bases from J; junction bases left unmatched: 10. In nucleotides, the CDR3 is TGCAGTGCTGCCCCGCGGACTAGCGGGGGGGCGCCCCAGTACTTC. Residues: CSAAPRTSGGAPQYF.

The rearrangement links TRBV6-6 to TRBJ1-3; 7 bases align to TRBD1. The J segment lost 4 bases and the V segment lost 6 bases, leaving 6 bases of the junction unmatched. The CDR3 length is 14 residues. Germline V lookup: CDR1 MNHNY, CDR2 SVGAGI (reference sequence). Here the CDR3 reads CASRPGTAGNTIYF. The CDR3 DNA follows: TGTGCCAGCAGGCCCGGGACAGCCGGAAACACCATATATTTT.

The gene calls are TRBV9 and TRBJ1-5; TRBD1 matches 9 bases. The CDR3 loop spans 17 amino acids. Looked up from germline, CDR1 is SGDLS and CDR2 is YYNGEE. V dropped 0 bases and J dropped 5; count of bases not matched to a gene: 9. CDR3 in amino acids: CASSVGPGTGLDQPQHF. The CDR3 nucleotides are TGTGCCAGCAGCGTAGGGCCAGGGACAGGGCTGGATCAGCCCCAGCATTTT.

The CDR3 sequence: CASSLGNRRAYNEQFF. The CDR3 DNA reads TGCGCCAGCAGCTTGGGAAACCGTCGCGCCTACAATGAGCAGTTCTTC. V is TRBV5-1 and J is TRBJ2-1; D is unclear. This CDR3 has 16 amino acids. Germline V lookup: CDR1 SGHRS, CDR2 YFSETQ. Trimming left V 0 bases short and J 2 bases short, with 12 bases between. Variable domain in full (rest from reference TRBV5-1 and TRBJ2-1): KAGVTQTPRYLIKTRGQQVTLSCSPISGHRSVSWYQQTPGQGLQFLFEYFSETQRNKGNFPGRFSGRQFSNSRSEMNVSTLELGDSALYLCASSLGNRRAYNEQFFGPGTRLTVL.

The genes are TRBV18 and TRBJ2-3; 7 bases fit TRBD1. Looked up from germline, CDR1 is KGHSH and CDR2 is LQKENI. The J segment lost 0 bases and the V segment lost 1 base, leaving 7 bases of the junction unmatched. The CDR3 consists of 17 residues. The CDR3 region is CASSPLGTVTSTDTQYF. CDR3 in DNA: TGTGCCAGCTCACCACTAGGGACAGTCACTAGCACAGATACGCAGTATTTT.

Only a few counts were recorded for this clonotype. The rearrangement uses TRBV20-1 and TRBJ2-7; TRBD2 matches at 10 bases. The trim removed 6 bases at V and 4 bases at J, leaving 9 bases unmatched. The CDR3 contains 14 residues. Germline CDR1 reads DFQATT; CDR2 reads SNEGSKA (reference sequence). CDR3 loop: CSAEMIAGGYEQYF. CDR3 bases: TGCAGTGCAGAGATGATAGCGGGAGGTTACGAGCAGTACTTC.

V gene TRBV25-1 combines with J gene TRBJ2-1; D is uncertain. Germline assignment: CDR1 MGHDK and CDR2 SYGVNS. The CDR3 is 18 amino acids. V lost 8 bases to trimming and J lost 0 bases, with 23 bases between them. The CDR3 region has the DNA TGTGCCAGCCCTCTATCCTCCCCAGCGAGGAGCTCCTACAATGAGCAGTTCTTC. It is translated as CASPLSSPARSSYNEQFF.

Notes on this clonotype: Being one base from a much bigger clone, this may be a read error. The rearrangement joins TRBV7-3 to TRBJ2-1; D perhaps matches TRBD1 (6 bases). There are 15 residues in the CDR3. CDR1 and CDR2 (germline): SGHTA, FQGTGA. The DNA of the CDR3 is TGTGCCAGCAGCTTAAGACAGGAAATCTACAGTGAGCAGTTCTTC. As protein: CASSLRQEIYSEQFF.

The chain carries TRBV29-1 and TRBJ1-2; D remains ambiguous. Per germline, CDR1 SQVTM and CDR2 ANQGSEA. The CDR3 covers 13 residues. V gave up 4 bases and J gave up 4 bases, with 13 bases separating them. CDR3 protein: CSVGSGIGYGYTF. DNA for the CDR3: TGCAGCGTTGGCTCCGGGATCGGCTATGGCTACACCTTC.

Worth noting for this clonotype: One end of the junction fails to match germline, which may point to a read error. The chain uses TRBV5-6 and TRBJ2-1, with a weak D call TRBD2 (5 bases). The CDR3 has 17 amino acids. CDR1 SGHDT and CDR2 YYEEEE come from the germline V gene. The CDR3 DNA reads as TGTGCCGGCAGCTTGGAGTGGGAGAGGTCAGCCAAAAACATTCAGTTCTTC. It encodes CAGSLEWERSAKNIQFF.

The chain carries TRBV29-1 and TRBJ1-1, with D perhaps matching TRBD1 (6 bases). Per germline, CDR1 SQVTM and CDR2 ANQGSEA. Trimming shortened V by 1 base and J by 8 bases, and 14 bases separated the two germline ends. The CDR3 is made up of 13 amino acids. The DNA of the CDR3 is TGCAGCGTTGAAGTTTCCGGGGGCTTGGAAGCTTTCTTT. Its translation is CSVEVSGGLEAFF.

This clonotype was recorded a few times. The V call is TRBV12-3 or TRBV12-4, the J call TRBJ1-2; no definite D call. There are 14 residues in the CDR3. Trimming removed 5 bases from V and 0 bases from J, with 10 bases in between. CDR3 protein: CASSPPGTNYGYTF. The CDR3, as DNA: TGTGCCAGCAGTCCTCCGGGAACTAACTATGGCTACACCTTC.

About this clonotype: One end of the junction is discordant with germline, which a read error may explain. The rearrangement uses TRBV20-1 and TRBJ2-3, with D hard to call. From germline, CDR1 is DFQATT and CDR2 SNEGSKA (reference sequence). The CDR3 covers 11 residues. In DNA, the CDR3 is TGCGGTGCTAGTTGGACAGATACGCAGTATTTT. Encoded protein: CGASWTDTQYF.

In this sample, this clonotype turned up a few times. The J gene is TRBJ1-5, the V gene TRBV29-1, with a possible D match to TRBD1 (6 bases). The ends were cut back, 5 bases at V and 6 bases at J, with 14 bases in the middle. CDR1 is SQVTM, CDR2 ANQGSEA, per germline. This CDR3 contains 13 residues. CDR3 bases: TGCAGCGTTCTGTACGGAGGGGGTCAGCCCCAGCATTTT. It is translated as CSVLYGGGQPQHF.

This clonotype was counted only a few times. This chain joins TRBV2 and TRBJ1-1, with a tentative D call TRBD1 (6 bases). This CDR3 spans 13 amino acids. Germline V gives CDR1 SNHLY, CDR2 FYNNEI. Trimming pared 9 bases from V and 5 bases from J, leaving 16 bases between. CDR3 loop: CASQMIRGTEAFF. The CDR3 bases are TGTGCCAGTCAAATGATTAGGGGGACTGAAGCTTTCTTT.